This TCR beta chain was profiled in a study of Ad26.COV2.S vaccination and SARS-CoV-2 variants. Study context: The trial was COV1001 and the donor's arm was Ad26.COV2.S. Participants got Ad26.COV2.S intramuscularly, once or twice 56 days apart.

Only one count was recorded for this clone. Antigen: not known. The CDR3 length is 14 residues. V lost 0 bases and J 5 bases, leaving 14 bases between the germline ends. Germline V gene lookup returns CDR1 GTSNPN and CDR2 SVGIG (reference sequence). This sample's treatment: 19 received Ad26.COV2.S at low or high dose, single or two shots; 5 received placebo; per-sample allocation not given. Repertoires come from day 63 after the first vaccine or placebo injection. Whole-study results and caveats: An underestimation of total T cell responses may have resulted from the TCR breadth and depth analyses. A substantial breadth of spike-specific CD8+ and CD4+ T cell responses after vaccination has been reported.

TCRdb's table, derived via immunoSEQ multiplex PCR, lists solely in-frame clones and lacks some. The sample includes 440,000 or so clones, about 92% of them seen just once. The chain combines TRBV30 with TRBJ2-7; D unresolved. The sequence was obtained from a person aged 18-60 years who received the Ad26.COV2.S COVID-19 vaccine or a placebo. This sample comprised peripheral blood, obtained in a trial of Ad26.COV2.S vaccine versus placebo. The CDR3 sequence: CAWSVGNSWDEQYF. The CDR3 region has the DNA TGTGCCTGGAGTGTTGGGAACTCTTGGGACGAGCAGTACTTC.